This TCR beta chain was recorded in a study of blood T cell repertoires in COVID-19. Generated by immunoSEQ multiplex PCR, the TCRdb table keeps only in-frame clones and is missing some. The sample contains around 160,000 clones, about 77% of which appear only once. The CDR3 has 11 residues. V lost 9 bases and J lost 8, with 13 bases in between. Looked up from germline, CDR1 is SNHLY and CDR2 is FYNNEI. The V gene is TRBV2, the J gene TRBJ1-1; a weak D match, TRBD1 (6 bases). What was sequenced was peripheral blood. The TCR comes from a woman aged 80 or older with acute or convalescent COVID-19. The DNA for the CDR3 is TGTGCCAGACAGGGTGAAGCAGAAGCTTTCTTT. Translation gives CARQGEAEAFF.